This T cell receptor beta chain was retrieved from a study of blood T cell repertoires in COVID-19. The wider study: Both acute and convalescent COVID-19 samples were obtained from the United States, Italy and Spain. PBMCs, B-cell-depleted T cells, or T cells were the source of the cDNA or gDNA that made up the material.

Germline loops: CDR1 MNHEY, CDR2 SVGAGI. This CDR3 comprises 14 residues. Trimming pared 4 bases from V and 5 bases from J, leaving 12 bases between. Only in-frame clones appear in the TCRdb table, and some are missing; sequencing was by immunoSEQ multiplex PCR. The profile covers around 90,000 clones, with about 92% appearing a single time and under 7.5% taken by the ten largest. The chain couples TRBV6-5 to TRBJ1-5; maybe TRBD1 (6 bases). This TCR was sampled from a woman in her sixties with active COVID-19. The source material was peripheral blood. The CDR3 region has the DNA TGTGCCAGCAGTTCTAACAGGGCCGATCAGCCCCAGCATTTT. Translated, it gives CASSSNRADQPQHF.